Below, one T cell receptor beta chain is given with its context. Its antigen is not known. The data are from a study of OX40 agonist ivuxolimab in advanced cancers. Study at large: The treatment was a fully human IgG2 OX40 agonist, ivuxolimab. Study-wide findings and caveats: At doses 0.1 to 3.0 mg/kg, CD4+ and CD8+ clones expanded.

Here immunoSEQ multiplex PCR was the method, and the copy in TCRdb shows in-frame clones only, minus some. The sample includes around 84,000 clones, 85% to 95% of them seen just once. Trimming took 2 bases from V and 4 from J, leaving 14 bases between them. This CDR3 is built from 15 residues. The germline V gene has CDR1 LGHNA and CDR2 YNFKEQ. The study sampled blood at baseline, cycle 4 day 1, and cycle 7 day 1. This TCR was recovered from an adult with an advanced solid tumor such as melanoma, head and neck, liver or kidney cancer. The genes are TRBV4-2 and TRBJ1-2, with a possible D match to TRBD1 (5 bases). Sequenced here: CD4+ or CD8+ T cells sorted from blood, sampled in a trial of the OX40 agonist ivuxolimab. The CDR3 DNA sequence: TGTGCCAGCAGCCAATATCTTGGGGGACCCTATGGCTACACCTTC. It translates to CASSQYLGGPYGYTF.